The T cell receptor beta chain described here comes from a study of T cell changes during pregnancy in multiple sclerosis. This table comes from immunoSEQ multiplex PCR, and its TCRdb copy is limited to in-frame clones, with some not included. The sample has over 65,000 clones; roughly nine tenths are singletons. Germline CDR1 and CDR2: SGHNT and YYREEE (reference sequence). J gave up 5 bases and V 4 bases, and 9 bases lay outside the gene matches. The CDR3 consists of 16 residues. This sequence originates from a female donor with multiple sclerosis, enrolled in a pregnancy study. The specimen was peripheral blood, collected in the first trimester of pregnancy. The V and J genes are TRBV5-4 and TRBJ2-7; 13 positions match TRBD2. In DNA form, the CDR3 reads TGTGCCAGCAGCACCGGACTAGCGGGAGTGGTTGACGAGCAGTACTTC. This sequence encodes CASSTGLAGVVDEQYF.